A single sample gave rise to the 19 T cell receptor beta chains below, sequenced in a study of T cell responses to AZD1222 COVID-19 vaccine. Method: immunoSEQ multiplex PCR; TCRdb's copy keeps in-frame clones and lacks some. The profile shows about 86,000 clones, approximately 88% of them singletons. Sequenced material: peripheral blood, taken 28 days after the second AZD1222 dose. The origin of the receptors is an adult who received the AZD1222 COVID-19 vaccine.

The CDR3 is CASRRRTHGYGYTF. The CDR3 nucleotides are TGCGCCAGCAGACGGAGGACCCATGGCTATGGCTACACCTTC. The V and J genes are TRBV4-3 and TRBJ1-2, with D unresolved. Trimming removed 6 bases at V and 4 bases at J, with 15 bases between. Germline V gene sequence: CDR1 LGHNA, CDR2 YSLEER. This CDR3 spans 14 amino acids.

The genes are TRBV29-1 and TRBJ2-3; no firm D call. Germline lookup yields CDR1 SQVTM and CDR2 ANQGSEA. V lost 3 bases, J lost 1 base, and 14 bases lay in between. The CDR3 consists of 15 residues. In nucleotides, the CDR3 is TGCAGCGTTGATTTTGCCGGGCTACGCACAGATACGCAGTATTTT. Its translation is CSVDFAGLRTDTQYF.

The chain joins TRBV30 to TRBJ2-7; D call uncertain. Trimming removed 1 base at V and 0 bases at J, with 7 bases between. The CDR3 contains 13 residues. The germline V gene has CDR1 GTSNPN and CDR2 SVGIG (reference sequence). The CDR3 region is CAWSGQSSYEQYF. The CDR3 coding sequence is TGTGCCTGGAGTGGCCAAAGCTCCTACGAGCAGTACTTC.

V is TRBV28 and J is TRBJ2-5, with D possibly matching TRBD1 (6 bases). The germline CDR1 and CDR2 sequences are MDHEN and SYDVKM. The CDR3 runs 15 residues. Trimming pared 4 bases from V and 5 bases from J, leaving 17 bases between. Here the CDR3 reads CASSSSGVLIETQYF. In DNA form, the CDR3 reads TGTGCCAGCAGTTCCTCAGGGGTGCTAATCGAGACCCAGTACTTC.

A few counts support this clone. The V call is TRBV3-1 (or the pseudogene TRBV3-2), the J call TRBJ1-2; D is possibly TRBD1 (5 bases). The CDR3 has 14 amino acids. Germline assignment: CDR1 LGHDT and CDR2 YNNKEL (reference sequence). V was cut by 4 bases and J by 2 bases, with 11 bases left in between. The CDR3, as DNA: TGTGCCAGCAGCCTCGGGACCGACAACTATGGCTACACCTTC. This sequence encodes CASSLGTDNYGYTF.

V usage is TRBV20-1 and J usage is TRBJ2-5, with D perhaps TRBD2 (7 bases). The CDR3 is 12 amino acids. Germline V gene lookup returns CDR1 DFQATT and CDR2 SNEGSKA (reference sequence). Trimming took off 3 bases at V and 4 bases at J, with 9 bases between the two ends. CDR3 loop: CSASRGGETQYF. The DNA of the CDR3 is TGCAGTGCTAGTAGGGGGGGAGAGACCCAGTACTTC.

This sequence joins TRBV5-8 and TRBJ2-7, with D perhaps matching TRBD1 or TRBD2 (7 bases each). Trimming pared 2 bases from V and 6 bases from J, leaving 12 bases between. Germline values: CDR1 SGHTS, CDR2 YDEGEE. CDR3 size: 13 residues. CDR3 DNA: TGTGCCAGCAGCTTTGCCAGGGGGGGCGAGCAGTACTTC. Translated, it gives CASSFARGGEQYF.

The V gene is TRBV4-3, the J gene TRBJ1-1; a possible D gene is TRBD1 (6 bases). Trimming took 3 bases from V and 3 from J, leaving 11 bases between them. The CDR3 length is 14 residues. Germline V gene sequence: CDR1 LGHNA, CDR2 YSLEER. CDR3 bases: TGCGCCAGCAGCCAGGGAGGGGGTCACACTGAAGCTTTCTTT. Translating gives CASSQGGGHTEAFF.

The chain employs TRBV28 and TRBJ2-1; D not resolved. CDR3 size: 15 residues. CDR1 MDHEN and CDR2 SYDVKM come from the germline V gene. V lost 1 base to trimming and J lost 4 bases, with 11 bases between them. The CDR3 bases are TGTGCCAGCAGTTTATTGGGGATAGGATACAATGAGCAGTTCTTC. It encodes CASSLLGIGYNEQFF.

In this sample, this clone turned up once. The gene calls are TRBV20-1 and TRBJ1-5, with D unresolved. V was shortened by 3 bases and J by 0 bases, with 12 bases between the two germline ends. Germline V lookup: CDR1 DFQATT, CDR2 SNEGSKA (reference sequence). The CDR3 has 15 amino acids. The CDR3 here is CSASMAAYSNQPQHF. CDR3 DNA: TGCAGTGCTAGTATGGCGGCCTATAGCAATCAGCCCCAGCATTTT.

This clone was seen once. The chain is built from TRBV6-6 and TRBJ1-5; no firm D call. The CDR3 runs to 14 residues. The V end was cut by 5 bases, the J end by 1 base, with 9 bases between. The germline CDR1 and CDR2 sequences are MNHNY and SVGAGI (reference sequence). Written as DNA, the CDR3 is TGTGCCAGCAGTCCCTCAAACAGCAATCAGCCCCAGCATTTT. Its protein product is CASSPSNSNQPQHF.

The chain recombines TRBV18 with TRBJ1-5, with TRBD1 as a possible D gene (6 bases). Germline values: CDR1 KGHSH, CDR2 LQKENI. V shed 4 bases and J shed 3 bases, with 10 bases lying between them. This CDR3 has 14 amino acids. In DNA, the CDR3 is TGTGCCAGCTCACTGGGGACACCCAATCAGCCCCAGCATTTT. Its translation: CASSLGTPNQPQHF. Full variable domain (outside the CDR3, taken from reference TRBV18 and TRBJ1-5): NAGVMQNPRHLVRRRGQEARLRCSPMKGHSHVYWYRQLPEEGLKFMVYLQKENIIDESGMPKERFSAEFPKEGPSILRIQQVVRGDSAAYFCASSLGTPNQPQHFGDGTRLSIL.

This sequence joins TRBV7-9 and TRBJ1-5; D is undetermined. This CDR3 has 12 residues. Trimming shortened V by 8 bases and J by 4 bases, and 9 bases separated the two germline ends. Germline CDR1 is SEHNR and CDR2 is FQNEAQ (reference sequence). The CDR3: CASGWPNQPQHF. The CDR3 DNA reads as TGTGCCAGCGGGTGGCCAAATCAGCCCCAGCATTTT.

The chain employs TRBV6-6 and TRBJ1-4, with D hard to call. The CDR3 loop spans 14 amino acids. Trimming stripped 2 bases from V and 2 bases from J, with 6 bases between. Germline V gives CDR1 MNHNY, CDR2 SVGAGI (reference sequence). The CDR3: CASSYGQTNEKLFF. Here the CDR3 DNA reads TGTGCCAGCAGTTACGGGCAGACTAATGAAAAACTGTTTTTT.

The rearrangement uses TRBV19 and TRBJ2-2; the D is unclear. Germline V lookup: CDR1 LNHDA, CDR2 SQIVND (reference sequence). The ends were cut back, 5 bases at V and 3 bases at J, with 13 bases in the middle. The CDR3 loop spans 15 amino acids. The CDR3 bases are TGTGCCAGTAGTGTTTCAGGCTCGGACACCGGGGAGCTGTTTTTT. Its protein product is CASSVSGSDTGELFF.

This clone was seen only once. The gene calls are TRBV12-3 or TRBV12-4 and TRBJ2-2, with D perhaps TRBD1 or TRBD2 (5 bases each). This CDR3 has 13 residues. V shed 8 bases and J shed 7 bases, with 14 bases lying between them. CDR3 protein: CASSRGIYGELFF. For the CDR3, the DNA is TGTGCCAGCTCGAGGGGTATTTACGGGGAGCTGTTTTTT.

The chain uses TRBV30 and TRBJ2-7, with 10 bases that match TRBD1. V gave up 4 bases and J gave up 2 bases; unmatched junction bases: 5. The V gene's germline CDR1 is GTSNPN and CDR2 SVGIG (reference sequence). This CDR3 has 14 residues. Here the CDR3 reads CAWNSGTGAYEQYF. CDR3 bases: TGTGCCTGGAATTCCGGGACAGGGGCCTACGAGCAGTACTTC.

The V gene is TRBV11-3, the J gene TRBJ2-5; a weak D match, TRBD1 (6 bases). V dropped 0 bases and J dropped 2 bases, with 10 bases sitting between them. The CDR3 runs 15 residues. Germline lookup yields CDR1 SGHNT and CDR2 YENEEA. The CDR3: CASSLDRGKQETQYF. In DNA, the CDR3 is TGTGCCAGCAGCTTAGATAGGGGGAAACAAGAGACCCAGTACTTC.

The chain uses TRBV28 and TRBJ1-5; TRBD1 aligns across 7 bases. The germline V gene encodes CDR1 MDHEN and CDR2 SYDVKM. V dropped 0 bases and J dropped 1; count of bases not matched to a gene: 6. The CDR3 contains 17 residues. CDR3 nucleotides: TGTGCCAGCAGTTTATGGGGACAGACCCTGAGCAATCAGCCCCAGCATTTT. Protein product: CASSLWGQTLSNQPQHF.